This T cell receptor (beta chain) was sequenced in a study of blood T cell repertoires in COVID-19. Across the study: The cDNA or gDNA used as material had been derived from T cells, B-cell-depleted T cells, or PBMCs.

In the authors' workflow: Counts of nucleated cells, estimated from reference gene primer amplification, were obtained. Generated by immunoSEQ multiplex PCR, the TCRdb table keeps only in-frame clones and is missing some. The V and J calls and clone size were taken over from that table, and D and trimming were inferred from the DNA. The sample includes roughly 670,000 clones, more than 80% of them seen just once. Unmatched junction bases numbered 9, after V lost 8 bases and J lost 4 bases. The CDR3 is 14 residues long. Looked up from germline, CDR1 is MNHEY and CDR2 is SVGAGI. This clone has just a few counts.

The chain combines TRBV6-5 with TRBJ1-1; the match to TRBD1 covers 8 bases. This sequence originates from a woman aged 18-29 years with acute or convalescent COVID-19. The material sequenced was peripheral blood. DNA for the CDR3: TGTGCCAGCTTCTTCAACAGGGGGTTCACTGAAGCTTTCTTT. Translation: CASFFNRGFTEAFF.